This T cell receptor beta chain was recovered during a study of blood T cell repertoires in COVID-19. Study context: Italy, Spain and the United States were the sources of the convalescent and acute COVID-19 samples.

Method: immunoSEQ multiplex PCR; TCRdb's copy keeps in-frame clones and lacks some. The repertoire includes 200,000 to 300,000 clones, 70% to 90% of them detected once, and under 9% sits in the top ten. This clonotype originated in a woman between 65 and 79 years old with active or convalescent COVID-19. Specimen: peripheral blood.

CDR3 bases: TGTGCCAGCAGCCGAGTGAGGACAGCTTCTGATACGCAGTATTTT. Protein sequence: CASSRVRTASDTQYF. J is TRBJ2-3 and V is TRBV6-5; D might be TRBD1 (6 bases). With 6 bases removed from V and 6 bases from J, the gap between germline ends came to 19 bases. CDR3 length: 15 amino acids. Germline CDR1 is MNHEY and CDR2 is SVGAGI.